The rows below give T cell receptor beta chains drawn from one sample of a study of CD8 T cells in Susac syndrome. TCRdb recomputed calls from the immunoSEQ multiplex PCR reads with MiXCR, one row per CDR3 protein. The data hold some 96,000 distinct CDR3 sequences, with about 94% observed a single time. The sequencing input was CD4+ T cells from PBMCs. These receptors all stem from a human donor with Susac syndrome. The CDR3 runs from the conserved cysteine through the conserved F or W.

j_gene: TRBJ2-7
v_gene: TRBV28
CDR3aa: CASSLASSNDEQYF

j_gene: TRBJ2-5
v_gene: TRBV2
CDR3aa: CASMFGGPQETQYF

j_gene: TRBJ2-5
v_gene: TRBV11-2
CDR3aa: CASRRIRGNQETQYF

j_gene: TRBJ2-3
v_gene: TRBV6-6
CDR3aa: CASSYSWEGSTDTQYF

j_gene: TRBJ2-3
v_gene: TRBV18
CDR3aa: CASSPTVTDTQYF

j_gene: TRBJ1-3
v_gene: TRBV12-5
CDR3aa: CASGLNTGSGNTIYF

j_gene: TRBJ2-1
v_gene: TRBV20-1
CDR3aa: CSARTLPRGQFF

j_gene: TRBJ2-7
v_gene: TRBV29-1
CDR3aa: CSVRSTLYEQYF

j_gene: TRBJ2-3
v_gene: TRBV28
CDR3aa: CASNPAGEDTQYF

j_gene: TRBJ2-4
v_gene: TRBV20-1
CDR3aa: CSATGTSYLNIQYF

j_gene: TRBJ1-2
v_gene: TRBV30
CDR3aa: CAWSVVDGYTF

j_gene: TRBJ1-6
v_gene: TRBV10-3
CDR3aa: CAIRSTGGGNSPLHF

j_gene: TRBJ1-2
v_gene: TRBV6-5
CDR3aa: CASSYRQGAWPHF